The next 14 T cell receptor beta chains were all read from a single sample in a study of shared clonotypes between healthy human individuals. Assay: immunoSEQ multiplex PCR; the TCRdb copy retains only in-frame clones and omits some. The top ten clones hold approximately 1.5% of a sample with about 1 million clones, around 76% of them seen once. The specimen sequenced was memory CD4+ T cells sorted from blood. Described subset: CD45RA-negative fraction. The receptors come from a man in his late teens or twenties in good health.

This clone appeared a few times. Sequence at one end of the junction differs from germline and may be a read error. This chain connects TRBV7-7 to TRBJ1-3; D gene ambiguous. CDR3 length equals 18 residues. Germline CDR1 is SSHAT and CDR2 is FNYEAQ (reference sequence). This CDR3 is CASSLDPPAVISGNTIYF. The CDR3 DNA is TGTGCTAGCAGCTTAGACCCCCCCGCGGTCATCTCTGGAAACACCATATATTTT. Together with reference TRBV7-7 and TRBJ1-3, the CDR3 gives the full variable domain: GAGVSQSPRYKVTKRGQDVTLRCDPISSHATLYWYQQALGQGPEFLTYFNYEAQPDKSGLPSDRFSAERPEGSISTLTIQRTEQRDSAMYRCASSLDPPAVISGNTIYFGEGSWLTVV.

Ten or more counts support this clone. The chain combines TRBV7-2 with TRBJ2-7; D is perhaps TRBD1 (5 bases). Trimming removed 1 base from V and 2 bases from J, with 9 bases in between. This CDR3 has 14 amino acids. Germline CDR1 reads SGHTA; CDR2 reads FQGNSA. CDR3 nucleotides: TGTGCCAGCAGCTTAGAAAAGGGGCCCTACGAGCAGTACTTC. Protein sequence: CASSLEKGPYEQYF.

The chain couples TRBV5-1 to TRBJ1-2, with TRBD1 as a possible D gene (6 bases). The CDR3 consists of 16 residues. Germline loops: CDR1 SGHRS, CDR2 YFSETQ. V was cut by 5 bases and J by 4 bases, with 21 bases left in between. Written as DNA, the CDR3 is TGCGCCAGCAGACCTCCCGGGACACCGAGTGGCTATGGCTACACCTTC. Translating gives CASRPPGTPSGYGYTF. Supplemented by reference TRBV5-1 and TRBJ1-2, the full variable domain reads KAGVTQTPRYLIKTRGQQVTLSCSPISGHRSVSWYQQTPGQGLQFLFEYFSETQRNKGNFPGRFSGRQFSNSRSEMNVSTLELGDSALYLCASRPPGTPSGYGYTFGSGTRLTVV.

Remarks on this clone: The same CDR3 arises from other DNA sequences in this sample as well. The chain links TRBV29-1 to TRBJ2-1; no reliable D call. The V gene's germline CDR1 is SQVTM and CDR2 ANQGSEA. V was clipped by 4 bases and J by 9 bases, with 10 bases between them. This CDR3 spans 11 amino acids. The CDR3 sequence: CSVAPGGEQFF. CDR3 bases: TGCAGCGTTGCTCCGGGCGGTGAGCAGTTCTTC.

This CDR3 reads CASSNPHSGNTIYF. The DNA of the CDR3 is TGTGCCAGCAGCAATCCTCACTCTGGAAACACCATATATTTT. The chain combines TRBV21-1 with TRBJ1-3. TRBV21-1 represents a pseudogene. The CDR3 contains 14 residues.

In regard to this clone: Other DNA variants within this sample encode the same CDR3. This CDR3 is CASSSYTEAFF. For the CDR3, the DNA is TGTGCCAGCAGTTCTTACACTGAAGCTTTCTTT. The chain is built from TRBV2 and TRBJ1-1; no clear D. The CDR3 is 11 amino acids. Per the germline V gene, CDR1 is SNHLY and CDR2 is FYNNEI. Trimming pared 5 bases from V and 3 bases from J, leaving 4 bases between.

This clone was picked up one time. The V call is TRBV6-6, the J call TRBJ2-3; D is perhaps TRBD2 (6 bases). The CDR3 is 15 residues long. Germline lookup yields CDR1 MNHNY and CDR2 SVGAGI (reference sequence). V was cut by 2 bases and J by 3 bases, with 12 bases left in between. The CDR3 DNA reads TGTGCCAGCAGTTACGGCGCAGGGAGGACAGATACGCAGTATTTT. Protein sequence: CASSYGAGRTDTQYF.

This clone was observed a handful of times. V and J are TRBV7-8 and TRBJ2-7, with TRBD2 matching 9 bases. Germline V gene lookup returns CDR1 SGHVS and CDR2 FQNEAQ. The J segment lost 3 bases and the V segment lost 5 bases, leaving 5 bases of the junction unmatched. The CDR3 covers 14 residues. CDR3 bases: TGTGCCAGCAGCCCGCGGGAGGGCCACTACGAGCAGTACTTC. It is translated as CASSPREGHYEQYF. Supplemented by reference TRBV7-8 and TRBJ2-7, the full variable domain reads GAGVSQSPRYKVAKRGQDVALRCDPISGHVSLFWYQQALGQGPEFLTYFQNEAQLDKSGLPSDRFFAERPEGSVSTLKIQRTQQEDSAVYLCASSPREGHYEQYFGPGTRLTVT.

This clone showed up just once. This chain connects TRBV29-1 to TRBJ2-5; D uncertain. V shed 4 bases and J shed 2 bases, with 5 bases lying between them. This CDR3 has 11 residues. CDR1 SQVTM and CDR2 ANQGSEA come from the germline V gene. The CDR3 DNA reads TGCAGCGTTGTTCCACAAGAGACCCAGTACTTC. Translated, it gives CSVVPQETQYF.

This clone was seen a handful of times. Other DNA sequences of this sample code for an identical CDR3. The CDR3 nucleotides read TGCGCCAGCAGCTCCCGACTAGCGGGAAGCACAGATACGCAGTATTTT. This encodes CASSSRLAGSTDTQYF. The chain joins TRBV5-1 to TRBJ2-3; 11 positions match TRBD2. The CDR3 has 16 amino acids. Germline CDR1 SGHRS, CDR2 YFSETQ. The V gene end was trimmed by 3 bases and the J gene end by 0 bases; junction bases not matched to a gene: 3. Full variable domain (remainder filled in from reference TRBV5-1 and TRBJ2-3): KAGVTQTPRYLIKTRGQQVTLSCSPISGHRSVSWYQQTPGQGLQFLFEYFSETQRNKGNFPGRFSGRQFSNSRSEMNVSTLELGDSALYLCASSSRLAGSTDTQYFGPGTRLTVL.

The rearrangement joins TRBV2 to TRBJ2-3; possibly TRBD2 for D (6 bases). The CDR3 has 12 residues. Germline CDR1 reads SNHLY; CDR2 reads FYNNEI. Deletions cut 6 bases from V and 6 bases from J, with 10 bases between. The DNA of the CDR3 is TGTGCCAGCAGGCTAGCGACGGATACGCAGTATTTT. Encoded protein: CASRLATDTQYF.

This clone turned up a few times. This sequence joins TRBV27 and TRBJ1-2; 7 bases align to TRBD1. The CDR3 sequence is 14 residues long. Trimming removed 5 bases from V and 8 bases from J; junction bases left unmatched: 11. Germline V gene lookup returns CDR1 MNHEY and CDR2 SMNVEV (reference sequence). CDR3 DNA sequence: TGTGCCAGCAGTCCCAGGGGGATGAACGGGGGCTACACCTTC. Translated, it gives CASSPRGMNGGYTF.

The chain employs TRBV5-1 and TRBJ2-1; 12 nucleotides line up with TRBD2. The V gene end was trimmed by 6 bases and the J gene end by 9 bases; junction bases not matched to a gene: 10. The CDR3 runs 15 residues. CDR1 SGHRS and CDR2 YFSETQ come from the germline V gene. The CDR3 nucleotides are TGCGCCAGCACCTCGACTAGCGGGAGCCGCGGTGAGCAGTTCTTC. Translating gives CASTSTSGSRGEQFF.

For this clone: A clone one base away is much larger, so this may be a read error. CDR3 region: CASSAGAGELFF. The CDR3 region has the DNA TGTGCCAGCAGCGCAGGGGCCGGGGAGCTGTTTTTT. V gene TRBV9 combines with J gene TRBJ2-2, with TRBD1 as a possible D gene (6 bases). Germline V lookup: CDR1 SGDLS, CDR2 YYNGEE. V was clipped by 3 bases and J by 6 bases, with 6 bases between them. The CDR3 is made up of 12 amino acids. The whole variable domain, remainder taken from reference TRBV9 and TRBJ2-2, is DSGVTQTPKHLITATGQRVTLRCSPRSGDLSVYWYQQSLDQGLQFLIQYYNGEERAKGNILERFSAQQFPDLHSELNLSSLELGDSALYFCASSAGAGELFFGEGSRLTVL.